Following are 22 T cell receptor beta chains from one sample sequenced in a study of blood T cell repertoires in COVID-19. Only in-frame clones appear in the TCRdb table, and some are missing; sequencing was by immunoSEQ multiplex PCR. The repertoire has hundreds of thousands of clones, 91% of them found once; the top ten carry roughly 3.5%. The sequenced material came from peripheral blood. These receptor sequences come from a woman aged 18 to 35 who had recovered from COVID-19.

The rearrangement uses TRBV7-9 and TRBJ2-2, with D possibly matching TRBD1 (6 bases). CDR1 and CDR2 from the germline V gene are SEHNR and FQNEAQ (reference sequence). The CDR3 has 15 amino acids. The germline V and J ends were trimmed by 5 bases and 4 bases, with 14 bases remaining between them. The CDR3: CASSGRDTITGELFF. The CDR3 DNA follows: TGTGCCAGCAGCGGCCGGGACACCATCACCGGGGAGCTGTTTTTT.

V is TRBV11-2 and J is TRBJ1-2; 10 nucleotides align to TRBD1. Germline V gene sequence: CDR1 SGHAT, CDR2 FQNNGV. The V and J ends lost 4 bases and 3 bases, in that order; junction bases with no gene match: 2. CDR3 length: 14 residues. This CDR3 reads CASSSGQGHYGYTF. DNA of the CDR3: TGTGCCAGCAGCTCGGGACAGGGGCACTATGGCTACACCTTC.

The chain recombines TRBV12-3 or TRBV12-4 with TRBJ2-3; no clear D. Trimming cost V 4 bases and J 8 bases, with 13 bases left between them. The length of the CDR3 is 13 residues. This chain's CDR3 is CASSSTERSTQYF. The CDR3 DNA reads TGTGCCAGCAGTTCCACGGAGAGGAGTACGCAGTATTTT.

This sequence joins TRBV30 and TRBJ2-1; 7 bases agree with TRBD2. The CDR3 covers 15 residues. Germline CDR1 and CDR2: GTSNPN and SVGIG (reference sequence). The ends lost 8 bases at V and 5 bases at J; junction bases unmatched: 15. Here the CDR3 DNA reads TGTGCCGGACTTATGGGCGGGAGTCGAAACAATGAGCAGTTCTTC. It translates to CAGLMGGSRNNEQFF.

The chain employs TRBV11-2 and TRBJ1-1; D remains unclear. Trimming pared 1 base from V and 1 base from J, leaving 10 bases between. The length of the CDR3 is 15 residues. Germline V gene lookup returns CDR1 SGHAT and CDR2 FQNNGV. CDR3 protein: CASSLGQVGNTEAFF. In DNA, the CDR3 is TGTGCCAGCAGCTTAGGGCAGGTTGGGAACACTGAAGCTTTCTTT.

The rearrangement links TRBV11-3 to TRBJ1-1; 8 nucleotides agree with TRBD1. The CDR3 has 16 amino acids. V trimming: 7 bases; J trimming: 1 base; junction bases outside the gene matches: 11. Germline loops: CDR1 SGHNT, CDR2 YENEEA. In nucleotides, the CDR3 is TGTGCCAGCAAAGGACAGGGCCCGATTACGAACACTGAAGCTTTCTTT. Translation gives CASKGQGPITNTEAFF. Filled out from reference TRBV11-3 and TRBJ1-1, the complete variable domain reads EAGVVQSPRYKIIEKKQPVAFWCNPISGHNTLYWYLQNLGQGPELLIRYENEEAVDDSQLPKDRFSAERLKGVDSTLKIQPAELGDSAVYLCASKGQGPITNTEAFFGQGTRLTVV.

V and J are TRBV5-4 and TRBJ1-2; D is possibly TRBD1 (6 bases). The V and J ends lost 1 base and 5 bases respectively, with 12 bases between them. This CDR3 spans 14 amino acids. Germline V gene lookup returns CDR1 SGHNT and CDR2 YYREEE (reference sequence). The CDR3 bases are TGTGCCAGCAGCTTGCGGCCAGGGGATTATGGCTACACCTTC. Its translation: CASSLRPGDYGYTF.

CDR3 loop: CATRGGPGQSSQTNNEQFF. CDR3 nucleotides: TGTGCCACCAGGGGTGGTCCGGGACAGTCTAGCCAAACCAACAATGAGCAGTTCTTC. The chain joins TRBV24-1 to TRBJ2-1, with 7 bases matching TRBD1. Per the germline V gene, CDR1 is KGHDR and CDR2 is SFDVKD. Losses at the gene ends were 7 bases for V and 5 bases for J; bases not matched to a gene: 22. The CDR3 contains 19 residues.

This clone has only one observation. This chain joins TRBV13 and TRBJ1-2; D possibly corresponds to TRBD1 (6 bases). Per germline, CDR1 PRHDT and CDR2 FYEKMQ (reference sequence). The CDR3 has 16 amino acids. Trimming took 3 bases from V and 6 from J, leaving 20 bases between them. The DNA for the CDR3 is TGTGCCAGCAGCTTGGGGGGGCCGTTTCCGGTCGATGGCTACACCTTC. The encoded protein is CASSLGGPFPVDGYTF.

This clone appeared once. This sequence joins TRBV6-2 or TRBV6-3 and TRBJ2-3, with D possibly being TRBD2 (6 bases). CDR3 length: 15 amino acids. V lost 4 bases and J 2 bases, leaving 13 bases between the germline ends. Germline V gene lookup returns CDR1 MNHEY and CDR2 SVGEGT. CDR3 nucleotide sequence: TGTGCCAGCAGTTTATCGGCGGGGAACACAGATACGCAGTATTTT. Translating it yields CASSLSAGNTDTQYF.

The chain combines TRBV15 with TRBJ2-5, with D possibly being TRBD1 or TRBD2 (9 bases each). The length of the CDR3 is 21 residues. Germline assignment: CDR1 LNHNV and CDR2 YYDKDF (reference sequence). Trimming left V 5 bases short and J 4 bases short, with 35 bases between. CDR3 bases: TGTGCCACCAGCGGACGGACAGGACAGGGGCCGCTAGCGGGAACAGGAGAGACCCAGTACTTC. Encoded protein: CATSGRTGQGPLAGTGETQYF.

The chain employs TRBV2 and TRBJ1-1; D not resolved. The V gene's germline CDR1 is SNHLY and CDR2 FYNNEI. Deletions cut 0 bases from V and 10 bases from J, with 12 bases between. This CDR3 is 13 amino acids long. As DNA, the CDR3 is TGTGCCAGCAGTGAAGCGCTTGACCTAGGAGCTTTCTTT. This translates into CASSEALDLGAFF.

This chain joins TRBV10-3 and TRBJ2-1; TRBD1 matches at 7 bases. V lost 2 bases, J lost 0 bases, and 7 bases stayed unmatched. The CDR3 covers 17 residues. Germline CDR1 is ENHRY and CDR2 is SYGVKD. The DNA for the CDR3 is TGTGCCATCAGTGAGCCGACAGGGCTGATCTCCTACAATGAGCAGTTCTTC. Translating it yields CAISEPTGLISYNEQFF.

This chain links TRBV11-2 with TRBJ2-1; a possible D gene is TRBD1 (6 bases). Germline lookup yields CDR1 SGHAT and CDR2 FQNNGV. CDR3 length equals 16 residues. The V and J ends lost 5 bases and 3 bases respectively, with 17 bases between them. CDR3 region: CASSQQSGAFYNEQFF. Here the CDR3 DNA reads TGTGCCAGCAGCCAGCAGTCAGGGGCTTTCTACAATGAGCAGTTCTTC.

This clone was recorded once. J is TRBJ2-7 and V is TRBV5-1; no definite D call. V was clipped by 4 bases and J by 5 bases, with 28 bases between them. CDR1 is SGHRS and CDR2 is YFSETQ in the germline V gene. CDR3 length equals 18 residues. The CDR3 DNA reads as TGCGCCAGCAGCCCAAACCGCAATGCGATGGTTAATATCCACGAGCAGTACGTC. Translated: CASSPNRNAMVNIHEQYV.

CDR3 sequence: CASSLTGYEQYV. DNA of the CDR3: TGTGCCAGCAGCCTTACAGGGTACGAGCAGTACGTC. The rearrangement joins TRBV14 to TRBJ2-7; D is perhaps TRBD1 (6 bases). CDR1 and CDR2 from the germline V gene are SGHDN and FVKESK. The CDR3 is made up of 12 amino acids. The V and J ends lost 4 bases and 4 bases respectively, with 8 bases between them.

The chain employs TRBV30 and TRBJ2-3, with D perhaps matching TRBD2 (6 bases). The germline CDR1 and CDR2 sequences are GTSNPN and SVGIG (reference sequence). CDR3 length: 15 residues. With 3 bases removed from V and 2 bases from J, the gap between germline ends came to 15 bases. The CDR3 nucleotides read TGTGCCTGGAGATTCAAACCGGGACTCACAGATACGCAGTATTTT. Amino acid sequence: CAWRFKPGLTDTQYF.

The gene calls are TRBV7-2 and TRBJ1-1; D is undetermined. CDR1 and CDR2 from the germline V gene are SGHTA and FQGNSA. V was clipped by 1 base and J by 5 bases, with 8 bases between them. The CDR3 contains 13 residues. The CDR3 loop is CASSLGTGTEAFF. The CDR3 nucleotides are TGTGCCAGCAGCTTAGGGACGGGAACTGAAGCTTTCTTT.

This clone appeared a few times. The J gene is TRBJ1-5, the V gene TRBV7-8; TRBD1 matches 9 bases. V shed 4 bases and J 1 base; nucleotides not matched to a gene: 17. CDR3 length: 20 amino acids. Germline lookup yields CDR1 SGHVS and CDR2 FQNEAQ. CDR3 coding DNA: TGTGCCAGCAGCTCCCCCCGCGGGACAGGGTTGTTTCCGAGCAATCAGCCCCAGCATTTT. Protein: CASSSPRGTGLFPSNQPQHF.

The chain combines TRBV5-1 with TRBJ2-7; 9 nucleotides align to TRBD1. Germline V gene lookup returns CDR1 SGHRS and CDR2 YFSETQ. The CDR3 spans 14 residues. V shed 8 bases, J shed 0 bases, and the junction held 6 bases outside the gene matches. The DNA for the CDR3 is TGCGCCAGTAAACAGGGGGCTAACTCCTACGAGCAGTACGTC. This translates into CASKQGANSYEQYV.

The CDR3 loop reads CASGRGETQYF. For the CDR3, the DNA is TGTGCCAGCGGGAGAGGGGAGACCCAGTACTTC. The chain carries TRBV2 and TRBJ2-5; possibly TRBD2 for D (5 bases). The CDR3 runs to 11 residues. V lost 8 bases and J 5 bases, leaving 9 bases between the germline ends. CDR1 and CDR2 (germline): SNHLY, FYNNEI.

This chain connects TRBV21-1 to TRBJ2-2; the tabulated D call, TRBD2, remains unverified against the DNA. TRBV21-1 is given as a pseudogene. CDR3 length: 15 amino acids. The CDR3 nucleotides are TGTGCCAGCAGCAAAGATAGCGGGAACACCGGGGAGCTGTTTTTT. It yields the protein CASSKDSGNTGELFF.